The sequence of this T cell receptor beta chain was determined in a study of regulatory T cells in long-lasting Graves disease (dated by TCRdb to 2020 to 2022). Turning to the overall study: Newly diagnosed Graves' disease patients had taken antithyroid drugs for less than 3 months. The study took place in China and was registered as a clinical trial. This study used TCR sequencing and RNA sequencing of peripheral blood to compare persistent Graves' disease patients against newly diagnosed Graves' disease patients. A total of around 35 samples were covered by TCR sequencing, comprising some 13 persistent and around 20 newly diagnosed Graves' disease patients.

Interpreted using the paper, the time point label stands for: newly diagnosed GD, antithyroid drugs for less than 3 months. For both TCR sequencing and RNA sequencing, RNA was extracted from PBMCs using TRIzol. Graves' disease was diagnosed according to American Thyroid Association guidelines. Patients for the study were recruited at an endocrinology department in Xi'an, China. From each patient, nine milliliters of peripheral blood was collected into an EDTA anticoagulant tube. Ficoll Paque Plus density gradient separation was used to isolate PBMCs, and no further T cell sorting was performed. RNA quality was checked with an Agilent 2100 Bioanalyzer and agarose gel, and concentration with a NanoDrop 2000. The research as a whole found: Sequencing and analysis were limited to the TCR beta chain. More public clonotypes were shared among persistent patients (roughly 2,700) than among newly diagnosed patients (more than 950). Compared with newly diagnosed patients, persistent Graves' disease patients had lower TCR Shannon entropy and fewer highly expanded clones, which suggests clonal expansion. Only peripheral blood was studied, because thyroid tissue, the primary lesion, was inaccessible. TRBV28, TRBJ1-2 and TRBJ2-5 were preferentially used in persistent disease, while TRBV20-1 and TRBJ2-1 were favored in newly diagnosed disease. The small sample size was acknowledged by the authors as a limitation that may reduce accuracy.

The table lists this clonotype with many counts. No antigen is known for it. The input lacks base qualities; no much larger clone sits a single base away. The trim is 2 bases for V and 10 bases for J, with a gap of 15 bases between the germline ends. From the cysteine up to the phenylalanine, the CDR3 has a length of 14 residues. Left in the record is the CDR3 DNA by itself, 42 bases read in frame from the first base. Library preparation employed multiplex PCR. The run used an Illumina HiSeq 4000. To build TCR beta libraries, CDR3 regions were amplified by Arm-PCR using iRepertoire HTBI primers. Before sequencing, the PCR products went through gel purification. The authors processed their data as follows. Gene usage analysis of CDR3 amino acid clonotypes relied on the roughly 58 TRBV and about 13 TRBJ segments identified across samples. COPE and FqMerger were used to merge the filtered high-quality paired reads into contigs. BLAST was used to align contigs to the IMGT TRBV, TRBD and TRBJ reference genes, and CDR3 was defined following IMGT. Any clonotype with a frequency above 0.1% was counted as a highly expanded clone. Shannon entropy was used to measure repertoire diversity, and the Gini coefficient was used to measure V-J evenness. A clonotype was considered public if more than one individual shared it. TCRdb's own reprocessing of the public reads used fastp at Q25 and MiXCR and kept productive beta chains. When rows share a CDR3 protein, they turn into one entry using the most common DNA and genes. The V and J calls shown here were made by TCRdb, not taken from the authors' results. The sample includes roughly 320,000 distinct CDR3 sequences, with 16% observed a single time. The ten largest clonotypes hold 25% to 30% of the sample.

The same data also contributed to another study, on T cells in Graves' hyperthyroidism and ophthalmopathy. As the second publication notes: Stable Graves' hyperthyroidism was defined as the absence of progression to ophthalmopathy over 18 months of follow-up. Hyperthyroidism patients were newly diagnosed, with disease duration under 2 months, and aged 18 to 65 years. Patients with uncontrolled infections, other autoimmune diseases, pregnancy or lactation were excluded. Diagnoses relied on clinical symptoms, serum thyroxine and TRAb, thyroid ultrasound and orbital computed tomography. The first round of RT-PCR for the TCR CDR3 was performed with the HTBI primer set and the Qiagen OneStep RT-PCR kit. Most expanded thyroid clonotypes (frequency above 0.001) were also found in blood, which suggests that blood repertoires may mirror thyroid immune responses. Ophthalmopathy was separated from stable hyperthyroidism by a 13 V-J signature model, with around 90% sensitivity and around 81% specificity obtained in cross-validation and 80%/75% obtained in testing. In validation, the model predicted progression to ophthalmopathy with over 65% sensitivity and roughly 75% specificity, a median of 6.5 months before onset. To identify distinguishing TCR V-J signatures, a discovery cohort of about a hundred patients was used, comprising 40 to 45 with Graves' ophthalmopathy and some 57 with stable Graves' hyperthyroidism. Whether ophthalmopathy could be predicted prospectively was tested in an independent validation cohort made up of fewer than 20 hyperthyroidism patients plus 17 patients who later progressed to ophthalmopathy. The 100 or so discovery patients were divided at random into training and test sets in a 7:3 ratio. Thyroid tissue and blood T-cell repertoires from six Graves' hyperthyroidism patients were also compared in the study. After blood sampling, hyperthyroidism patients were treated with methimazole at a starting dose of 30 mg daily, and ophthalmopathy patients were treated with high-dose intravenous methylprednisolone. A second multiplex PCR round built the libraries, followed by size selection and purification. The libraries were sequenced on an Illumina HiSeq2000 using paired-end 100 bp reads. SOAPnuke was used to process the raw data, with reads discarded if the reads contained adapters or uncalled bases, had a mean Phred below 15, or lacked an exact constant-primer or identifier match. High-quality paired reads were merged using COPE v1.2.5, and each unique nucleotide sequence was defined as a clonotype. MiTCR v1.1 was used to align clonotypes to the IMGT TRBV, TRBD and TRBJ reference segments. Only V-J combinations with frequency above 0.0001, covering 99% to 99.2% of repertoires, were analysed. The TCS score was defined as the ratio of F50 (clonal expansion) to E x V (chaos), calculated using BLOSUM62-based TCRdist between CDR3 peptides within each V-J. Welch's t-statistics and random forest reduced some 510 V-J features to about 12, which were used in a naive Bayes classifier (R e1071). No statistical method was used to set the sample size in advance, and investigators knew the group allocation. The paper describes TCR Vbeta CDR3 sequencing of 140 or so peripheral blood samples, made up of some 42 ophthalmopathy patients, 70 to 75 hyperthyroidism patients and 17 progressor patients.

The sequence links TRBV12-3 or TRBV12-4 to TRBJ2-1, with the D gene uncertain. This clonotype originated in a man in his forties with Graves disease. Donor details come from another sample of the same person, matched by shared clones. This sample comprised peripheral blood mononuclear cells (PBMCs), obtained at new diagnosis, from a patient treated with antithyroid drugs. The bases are TGTGCCAGCAGTTTATTCAGTACTTTGGACGAGCAGTTCTTC. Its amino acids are CASSLFSTLDEQFF.